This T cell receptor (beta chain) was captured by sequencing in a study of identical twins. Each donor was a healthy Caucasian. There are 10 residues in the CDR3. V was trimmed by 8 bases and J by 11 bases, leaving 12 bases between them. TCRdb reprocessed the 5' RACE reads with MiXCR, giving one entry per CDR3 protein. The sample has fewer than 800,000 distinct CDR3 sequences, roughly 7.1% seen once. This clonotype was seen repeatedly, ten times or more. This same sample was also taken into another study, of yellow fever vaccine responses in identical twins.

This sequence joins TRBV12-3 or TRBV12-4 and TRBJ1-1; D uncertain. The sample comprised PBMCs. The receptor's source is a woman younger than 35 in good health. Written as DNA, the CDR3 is TGTGCCAGCGGCCGGCCTTGGGCTTTCTTT. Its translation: CASGRPWAFF.